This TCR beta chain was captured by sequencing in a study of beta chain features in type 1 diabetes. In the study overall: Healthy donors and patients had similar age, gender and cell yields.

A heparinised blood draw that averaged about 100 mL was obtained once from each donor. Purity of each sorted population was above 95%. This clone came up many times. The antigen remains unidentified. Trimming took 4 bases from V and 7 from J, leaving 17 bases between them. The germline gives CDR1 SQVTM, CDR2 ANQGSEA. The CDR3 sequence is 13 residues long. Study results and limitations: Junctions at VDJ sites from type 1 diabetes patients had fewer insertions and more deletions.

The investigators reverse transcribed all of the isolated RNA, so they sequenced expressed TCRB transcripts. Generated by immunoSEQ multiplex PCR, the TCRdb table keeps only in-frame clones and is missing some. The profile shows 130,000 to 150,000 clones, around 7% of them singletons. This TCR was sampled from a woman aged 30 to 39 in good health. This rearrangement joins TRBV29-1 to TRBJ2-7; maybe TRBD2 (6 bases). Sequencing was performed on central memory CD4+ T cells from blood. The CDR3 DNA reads TGCAGCGTTGCACGTCAGGGAGGAAAAGAGCAGTACTTC. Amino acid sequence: CSVARQGGKEQYF.